The 13 T cell receptor beta chains below were found in one sample sequenced in a study of response to subunit inactivated influenza vaccine. TCRdb called the RT-PCR reads again in MiXCR, with one record for every CDR3 protein. Of roughly 670,000 distinct CDR3 sequences listed, 12% to 15% are singletons. Sequenced here: PBMCs from blood, sampled roughly 2 weeks before vaccination. The receptors originated from a man aged 50-59 years who received an inactivated influenza vaccine.

The chain joins TRBV12-3 or TRBV12-4 to TRBJ1-6; the D is unclear. Trimming pared 6 bases from V and 9 bases from J, leaving 9 bases between. This CDR3 contains 12 residues. CDR3 DNA sequence: TGTGCCAGCAGGCTGACGGTTTCACCCCTCCACTTT. It is translated as CASRLTVSPLHF.

The gene calls are TRBV27 and TRBJ2-1, with D uncertain. Trimming shortened V by 8 bases and J by 8 bases, and 19 bases separated the two germline ends. The CDR3 sequence is 14 residues long. The V gene's germline CDR1 is MNHEY and CDR2 SMNVEV (reference sequence). CDR3 DNA sequence: TGTGCCAGCTTGGCCACCGCCATTGGAGATGAGCAGTTCTTC. This gives the protein CASLATAIGDEQFF.

The rearrangement uses TRBV6-1 and TRBJ2-7; 7 nucleotides line up with TRBD1. V gave up 6 bases and J gave up 0 bases; unmatched junction bases: 17. Germline lookup yields CDR1 MNHNS and CDR2 SASEGT. The CDR3 sequence is 18 residues long. The CDR3 DNA is TGTGCCAGCAGCCGTATCCCACTTCAGGACAGGCGCTCCTACGAGCAGTACTTC. Amino acids: CASSRIPLQDRRSYEQYF.

The chain recombines TRBV7-2 with TRBJ2-1; no clear D gene. Germline-derived CDR1 and CDR2 are SGHTA and FQGNSA. The germline V and J ends were trimmed by 1 base and 5 bases, with 9 bases remaining between them. This CDR3 contains 14 residues. The CDR3 DNA reads TGTGCCAGCAGCTTAGTGGACGACCACAATGAGCAGTTCTTC. It codes for CASSLVDDHNEQFF.

The rearrangement links TRBV2 to TRBJ2-3, with a weak D call TRBD2 (7 bases). The V and J ends lost 10 bases and 2 bases respectively, with 13 bases between them. The CDR3 sequence is 13 residues long. Per germline, CDR1 SNHLY and CDR2 FYNNEI. CDR3 residues: CATNRDYTDTQYF. The CDR3 DNA sequence: TGTGCCACCAACAGGGACTACACAGATACGCAGTATTTT.

CDR3 sequence (DNA): TGCAGCGTTGCAGTGAACACTGAAGCTTTCTTT. This codes for CSVAVNTEAFF. This sequence joins TRBV29-1 and TRBJ1-1; D remains unclear. This CDR3 is 11 amino acids long. V lost 4 bases and J lost 0, with 3 bases in between. The germline CDR1 and CDR2 sequences are SQVTM and ANQGSEA.

The rearrangement uses TRBV29-1 and TRBJ1-4; D gene ambiguous. The CDR3 length is 15 residues. Trimming left V 7 bases short and J 1 base short, with 16 bases between. Germline V gene sequence: CDR1 SQVTM, CDR2 ANQGSEA. DNA of the CDR3: TGCAGCGCCACCCGAGGTGGGGTAACTAATGAAAAACTGTTTTTT. Amino acid sequence: CSATRGGVTNEKLFF.

The chain joins TRBV27 to TRBJ2-3, with 10 bases aligning to TRBD1. The J segment lost 5 bases and the V segment lost 7 bases, leaving 9 bases of the junction unmatched. The CDR3 contains 15 residues. From germline, CDR1 is MNHEY and CDR2 SMNVEV (reference sequence). CDR3 coding DNA: TGTGCCAGCAAACTTGGGACAGGGGCGGGAGATACGCAGTATTTT. It codes for CASKLGTGAGDTQYF.

J is TRBJ2-6 and V is TRBV12-3 or TRBV12-4, with TRBD1 as a possible D gene (6 bases). This CDR3 contains 16 residues. The V and J ends lost 4 bases and 0 bases respectively, with 10 bases between them. CDR3 in amino acids: CASSSGVFSGANVLTF. CDR3 DNA: TGTGCCAGCAGTTCAGGGGTATTCTCTGGGGCCAACGTCCTGACTTTC.

V usage is TRBV20-1 and J usage is TRBJ2-5, with 10 bases identical to TRBD2. Germline CDR1 reads DFQATT; CDR2 reads SNEGSKA (reference sequence). This CDR3 contains 14 residues. V was pared by 6 bases and J by 2 bases, with 6 bases of the junction left unmatched. The CDR3: CSAKGLARQETQYF. The CDR3 DNA sequence: TGCAGTGCCAAGGGACTAGCGAGACAAGAGACCCAGTACTTC.

The sample holds many counts of this clonotype. The rearrangement joins TRBV11-2 to TRBJ2-7; 9 bases fit TRBD1. The CDR3 spans 14 residues. The germline V gene encodes CDR1 SGHAT and CDR2 FQNNGV. The V segment lost 5 bases and the J segment 5 bases; nucleotides outside the gene matches: 7. CDR3 bases: TGTGCCAGCAGCAGGGGGACAGGGTTGGACGAGCAGTACTTC. It codes for CASSRGTGLDEQYF.

In this sample, this clonotype turned up many times. The chain uses TRBV20-1 and TRBJ1-1, with a weak D call TRBD1 (5 bases). V dropped 1 base and J dropped 2 bases, with 8 bases sitting between them. The CDR3 totals 13 residues. Germline loops: CDR1 DFQATT, CDR2 SNEGSKA (reference sequence). This chain's CDR3 is CSARGTPNTEAFF. DNA of the CDR3: TGCAGTGCTAGAGGGACACCTAACACTGAAGCTTTCTTT.

The chain carries TRBV5-1 and TRBJ2-3; unclear D gene. This CDR3 has 14 residues. From germline, CDR1 is SGHRS and CDR2 YFSETQ. V was trimmed by 3 bases and J by 0 bases, leaving 8 bases between them. CDR3 region: CASSWRSSTDTQYF. For the CDR3, the DNA is TGCGCCAGCAGCTGGCGAAGTAGCACAGATACGCAGTATTTT.